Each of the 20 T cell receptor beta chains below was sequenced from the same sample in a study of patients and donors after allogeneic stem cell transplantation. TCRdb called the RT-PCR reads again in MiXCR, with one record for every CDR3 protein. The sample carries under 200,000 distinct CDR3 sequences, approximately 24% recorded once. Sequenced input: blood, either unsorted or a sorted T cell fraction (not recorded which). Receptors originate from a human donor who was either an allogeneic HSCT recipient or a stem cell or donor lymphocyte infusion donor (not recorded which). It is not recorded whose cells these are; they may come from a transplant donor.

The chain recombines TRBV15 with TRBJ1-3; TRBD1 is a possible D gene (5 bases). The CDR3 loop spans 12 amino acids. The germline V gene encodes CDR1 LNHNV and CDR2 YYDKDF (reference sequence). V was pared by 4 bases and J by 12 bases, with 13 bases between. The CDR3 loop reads CATSIPGPFIYF. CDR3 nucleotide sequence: TGTGCCACCAGCATACCGGGACCCTTCATATATTTT. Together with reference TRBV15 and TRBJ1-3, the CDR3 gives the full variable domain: DAMVIQNPRYQVTQFGKPVTLSCSQTLNHNVMYWYQQKSSQAPKLLFHYYDKDFNNEADTPDNFQSRRPNTSFCFLDIRSPGLGDTAMYLCATSIPGPFIYFGEGSWLTVV.

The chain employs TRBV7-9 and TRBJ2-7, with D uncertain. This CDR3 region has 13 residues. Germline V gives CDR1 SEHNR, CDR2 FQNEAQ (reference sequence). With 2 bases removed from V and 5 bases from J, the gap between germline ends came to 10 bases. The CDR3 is CASSLTVRDEQYF. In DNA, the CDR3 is TGTGCCAGCAGCTTAACCGTTAGGGACGAGCAGTACTTC. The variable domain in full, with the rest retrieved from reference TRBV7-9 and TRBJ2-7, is DTGVSQNPRHKITKRGQNVTFRCDPISEHNRLYWYRQTLGQGPEFLTYFQNEAQLEKSRLLSDRFSAERPKGSFSTLEIQRTEQGDSAMYLCASSLTVRDEQYFGPGTRLTVT.

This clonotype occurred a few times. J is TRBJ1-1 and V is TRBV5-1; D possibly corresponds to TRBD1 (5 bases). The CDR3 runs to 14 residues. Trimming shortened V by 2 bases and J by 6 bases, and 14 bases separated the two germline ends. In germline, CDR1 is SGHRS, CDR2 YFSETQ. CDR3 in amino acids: CASSFTGPRPEAFF. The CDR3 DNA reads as TGCGCCAGCAGCTTTACAGGTCCAAGACCTGAAGCTTTCTTT. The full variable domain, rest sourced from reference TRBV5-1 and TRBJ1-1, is KAGVTQTPRYLIKTRGQQVTLSCSPISGHRSVSWYQQTPGQGLQFLFEYFSETQRNKGNFPGRFSGRQFSNSRSEMNVSTLELGDSALYLCASSFTGPRPEAFFGQGTRLTVV.

CDR3 sequence: CASSSRDRAYYEQYF. The CDR3 DNA sequence: TGTGCCAGCAGCTCCCGGGACAGGGCGTACTACGAGCAGTACTTC. The chain has TRBV7-2 and TRBJ2-7, with 9 positions matching TRBD1. Germline V gene sequence: CDR1 SGHTA, CDR2 FQGNSA. The CDR3 length is 15 residues. V shed 4 bases, J shed 3 bases, and the junction held 7 bases outside the gene matches.

CDR3: CASSQRTGTDTQYF. The CDR3 DNA is TGTGCCAGCAGCCAACGGACGGGGACAGATACGCAGTATTTT. This sequence joins TRBV5-6 and TRBJ2-3, with a weak D call TRBD2 (5 bases). V was pared by 4 bases and J by 3 bases, with 12 bases between. CDR3 length equals 14 residues. The germline V gene has CDR1 SGHDT and CDR2 YYEEEE.

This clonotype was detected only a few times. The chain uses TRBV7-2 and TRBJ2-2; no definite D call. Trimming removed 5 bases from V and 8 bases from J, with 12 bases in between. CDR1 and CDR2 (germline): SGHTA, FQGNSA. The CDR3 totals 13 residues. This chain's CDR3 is CASSLRDPGELFF. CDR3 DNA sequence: TGTGCCAGCAGCCTACGAGATCCGGGGGAGCTGTTTTTT.

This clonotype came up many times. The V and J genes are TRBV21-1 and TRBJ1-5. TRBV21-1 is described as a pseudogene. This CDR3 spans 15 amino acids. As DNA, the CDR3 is TGTGCCAGCAGCAAAGCAGACGTAAAGCATCAGCCCCAGCATTTT. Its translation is CASSKADVKHQPQHF.

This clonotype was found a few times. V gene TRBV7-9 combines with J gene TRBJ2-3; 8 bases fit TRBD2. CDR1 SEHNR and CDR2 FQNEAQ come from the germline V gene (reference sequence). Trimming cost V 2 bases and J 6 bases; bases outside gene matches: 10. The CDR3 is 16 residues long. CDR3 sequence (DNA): TGTGCCAGCAGCTTAAGCGGGAGCCTTAATACGGATACGCAGTATTTT. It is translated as CASSLSGSLNTDTQYF.

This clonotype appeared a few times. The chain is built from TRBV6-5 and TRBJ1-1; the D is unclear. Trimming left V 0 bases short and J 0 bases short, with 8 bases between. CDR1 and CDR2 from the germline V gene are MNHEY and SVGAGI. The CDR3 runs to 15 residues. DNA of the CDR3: TGTGCCAGCAGTTACTCGAACAAAATGAACACTGAAGCTTTCTTT. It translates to CASSYSNKMNTEAFF.

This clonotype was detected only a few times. CDR3 in DNA: TGCAGTGCTAGAGATTGGGGGGCGGCTGGAAACACCATATATTTT. Its translation is CSARDWGAAGNTIYF. The J gene is TRBJ1-3, the V gene TRBV20-1; possibly TRBD1 for D (6 bases). This CDR3 is built from 15 residues. The germline V and J ends were trimmed by 0 bases and 2 bases, with 11 bases remaining between them. Germline V lookup: CDR1 DFQATT, CDR2 SNEGSKA (reference sequence).

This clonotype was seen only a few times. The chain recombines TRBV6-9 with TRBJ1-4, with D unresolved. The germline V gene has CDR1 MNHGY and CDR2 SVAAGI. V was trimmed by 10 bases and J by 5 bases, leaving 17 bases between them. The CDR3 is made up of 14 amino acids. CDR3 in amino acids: CATLTPGGNEKLFF. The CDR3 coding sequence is TGTGCCACCCTCACCCCAGGAGGGAATGAAAAACTGTTTTTT.

DNA of the CDR3: TGTGCCAGCAGTACGGACCCCTACAATGAGCAGTTCTTC. This encodes CASSTDPYNEQFF. The chain employs TRBV27 and TRBJ2-1; D gene unclear. Germline V gene lookup returns CDR1 MNHEY and CDR2 SMNVEV (reference sequence). Trimming shortened V by 5 bases and J by 2 bases, and 7 bases separated the two germline ends. The CDR3 extends over 13 amino acids.

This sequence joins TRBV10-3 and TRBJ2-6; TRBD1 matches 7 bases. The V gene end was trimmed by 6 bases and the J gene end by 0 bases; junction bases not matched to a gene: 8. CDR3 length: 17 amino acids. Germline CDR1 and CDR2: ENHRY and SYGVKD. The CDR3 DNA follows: TGTGCCATCAGATCCGGGACAGCCGGCTCTGGGGCCAACGTCCTGACTTTC. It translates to CAIRSGTAGSGANVLTF.

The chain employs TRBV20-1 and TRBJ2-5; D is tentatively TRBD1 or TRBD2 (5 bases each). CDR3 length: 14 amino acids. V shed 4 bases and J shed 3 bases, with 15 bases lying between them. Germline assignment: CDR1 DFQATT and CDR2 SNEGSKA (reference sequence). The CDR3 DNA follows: TGCAGTGCTACTGGGTGGGGGAAGGAAGAGACCCAGTACTTC. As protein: CSATGWGKEETQYF.

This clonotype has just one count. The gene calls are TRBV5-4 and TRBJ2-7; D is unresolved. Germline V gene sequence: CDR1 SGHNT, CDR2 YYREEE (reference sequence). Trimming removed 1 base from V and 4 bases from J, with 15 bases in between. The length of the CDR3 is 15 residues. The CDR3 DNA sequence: TGTGCCAGCAGCTTGTGGGCAGGTGGATCTTACGAGCAGTACTTC. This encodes CASSLWAGGSYEQYF.

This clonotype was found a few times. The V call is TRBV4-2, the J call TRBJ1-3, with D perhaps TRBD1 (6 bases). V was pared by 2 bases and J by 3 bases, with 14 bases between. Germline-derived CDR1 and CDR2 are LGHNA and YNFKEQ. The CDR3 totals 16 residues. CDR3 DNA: TGTGCCAGCAGCCAATCACCGGGGGCCGGTGGAAACACCATATATTTT. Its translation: CASSQSPGAGGNTIYF.

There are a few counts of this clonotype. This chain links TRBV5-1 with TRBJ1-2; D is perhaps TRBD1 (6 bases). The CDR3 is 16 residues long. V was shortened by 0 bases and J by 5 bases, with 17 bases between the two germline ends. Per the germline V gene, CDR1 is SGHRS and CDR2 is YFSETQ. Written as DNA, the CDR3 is TGCGCCAGCAGCTTGGCCGGGGGGGCCCCAGGATATGGCTACACCTTC. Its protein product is CASSLAGGAPGYGYTF.

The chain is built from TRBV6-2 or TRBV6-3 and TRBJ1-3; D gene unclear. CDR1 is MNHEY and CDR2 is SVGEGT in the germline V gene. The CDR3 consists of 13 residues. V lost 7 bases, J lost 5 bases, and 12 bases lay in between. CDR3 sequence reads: CASTEPLRNTIYF. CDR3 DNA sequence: TGTGCCAGCACGGAGCCACTTCGAAACACCATATATTTT.

In DNA form, the CDR3 reads TGCAGTGCGACACCGGGACAGCCCACAGATACGCAGTATTTT. It yields the protein CSATPGQPTDTQYF. The gene calls are TRBV20-1 and TRBJ2-3; 7 nucleotides agree with TRBD1. J was trimmed by 2 bases and V by 6 bases; bases with no gene match: 8. Per the germline V gene, CDR1 is DFQATT and CDR2 is SNEGSKA (reference sequence). The CDR3 is 14 amino acids.

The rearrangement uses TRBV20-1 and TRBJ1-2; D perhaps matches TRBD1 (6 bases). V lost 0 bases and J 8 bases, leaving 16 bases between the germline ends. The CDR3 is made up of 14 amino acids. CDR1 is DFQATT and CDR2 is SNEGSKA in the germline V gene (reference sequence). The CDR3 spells CSAREWTDLWGYTF. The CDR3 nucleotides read TGCAGTGCTAGAGAATGGACAGACCTTTGGGGCTACACCTTC.